Each of the 2 T cell receptor beta chains below was sequenced from the same sample in a study of control samples from healthy donors and cancer patients. Assay used: immunoSEQ multiplex PCR; TCRdb lists only in-frame clones, some missing. The sample shows more than 75,000 clones, approximately 89% of them seen only once. The source material was blood. These receptors all come from a man aged 50 to 60 in good health.

Within the sample, this clone is medium-sized (0.01 to 0.1%). The CDR3 spells CASSPRGTTDQPQHF. The CDR3 region has the DNA TGTGCCAGTAGCCCACGTGGGACAACTGATCAGCCCCAGCATTTT. V is TRBV19 and J is TRBJ1-5, with a tentative D call TRBD1 (6 bases). The CDR3 is made up of 15 amino acids. V was trimmed by 6 bases and J by 5 bases, leaving 17 bases between them. Germline V gives CDR1 LNHDA, CDR2 SQIVND (reference sequence).

The chain is built from TRBV7-6 and TRBJ1-2; D possibly corresponds to TRBD1 (5 bases). The CDR3 length is 13 residues. CDR1 is SGHVS and CDR2 is FNYEAQ in the germline V gene. V lost 5 bases and J lost 8, with 15 bases in between. The CDR3 region is CASSPDEGRGYTF. In nucleotides, the CDR3 is TGTGCCAGCAGCCCAGATGAGGGGCGAGGCTACACCTTC.